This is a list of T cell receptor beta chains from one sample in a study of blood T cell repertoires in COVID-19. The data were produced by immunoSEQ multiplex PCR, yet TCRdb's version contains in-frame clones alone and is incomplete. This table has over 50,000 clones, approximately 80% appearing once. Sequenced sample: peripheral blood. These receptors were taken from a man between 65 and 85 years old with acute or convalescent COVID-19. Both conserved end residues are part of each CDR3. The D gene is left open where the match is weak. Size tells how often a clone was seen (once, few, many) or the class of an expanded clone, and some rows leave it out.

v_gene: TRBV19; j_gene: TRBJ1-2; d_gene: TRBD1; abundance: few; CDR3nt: TGTGCCAGTAACAGAGCAGGGGGCCGTATTGGCTACACCTTC; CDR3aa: CASNRAGGRIGYTF
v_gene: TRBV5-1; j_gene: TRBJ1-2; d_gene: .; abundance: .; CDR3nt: TGCGCCAGCAGCGTTCTCACAGGCCCCTATGGCTACACCTTC; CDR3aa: CASSVLTGPYGYTF
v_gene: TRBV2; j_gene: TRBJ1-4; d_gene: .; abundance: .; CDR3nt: TGTGCCAGCAGAGTCAACAGGGTGGGTGAAAAACTGTTTTTT; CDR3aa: CASRVNRVGEKLFF
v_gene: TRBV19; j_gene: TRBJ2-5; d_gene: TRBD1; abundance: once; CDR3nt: TGTGCCAGTAGTATAGGACAGGGCGTAGAGACCCAGTACTTC; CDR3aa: CASSIGQGVETQYF
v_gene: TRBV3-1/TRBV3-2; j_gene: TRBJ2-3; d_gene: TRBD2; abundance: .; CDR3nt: TGTGCCAGCAGCCGCGGACTAGCGGGAGATACGCAGTATTTT; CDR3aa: CASSRGLAGDTQYF
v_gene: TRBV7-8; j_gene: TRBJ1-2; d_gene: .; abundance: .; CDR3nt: TGTGCCAGCAGCAGCGGGACAACCTATGGCTACACCTTC; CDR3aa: CASSSGTTYGYTF
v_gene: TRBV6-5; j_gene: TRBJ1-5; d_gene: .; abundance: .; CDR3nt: TGTGCCAGCAGTCCCGCCCAGTATAGCAATCAGCCCCAGCATTTT; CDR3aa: CASSPAQYSNQPQHF
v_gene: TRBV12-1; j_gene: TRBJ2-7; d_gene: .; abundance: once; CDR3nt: .; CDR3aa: CASSFGAGTSGAQTEYEQYF
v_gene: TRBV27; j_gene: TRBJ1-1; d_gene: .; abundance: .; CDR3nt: TGTGCCAGCAGTTTTGGCACAGCTGATGGAGCTTTCTTT; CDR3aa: CASSFGTADGAFF
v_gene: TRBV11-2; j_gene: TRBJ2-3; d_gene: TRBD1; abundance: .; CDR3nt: TGTGCCAGCAGCTTAGCACCCCGGGACAGATCTAGCACAGATACGCAGTATTTT; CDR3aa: CASSLAPRDRSSTDTQYF
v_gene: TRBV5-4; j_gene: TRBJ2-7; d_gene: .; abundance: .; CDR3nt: TGTGCCAGCAGCCTCGACAGACGCGACGAGCAGTACTTC; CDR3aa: CASSLDRRDEQYF
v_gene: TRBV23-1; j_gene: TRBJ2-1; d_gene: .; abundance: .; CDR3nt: TGCGCCAGCAGTCAAACTCCCAAATCCAGGGACAATGAGCAGTTCTTC; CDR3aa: CASSQTPKSRDNEQFF
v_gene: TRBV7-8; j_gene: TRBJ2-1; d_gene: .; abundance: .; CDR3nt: TGTGCCAGCAGCTTAGGCCACTCGGAGAGCTCCTACAATGAGCAGTTCTTC; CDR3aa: CASSLGHSESSYNEQFF
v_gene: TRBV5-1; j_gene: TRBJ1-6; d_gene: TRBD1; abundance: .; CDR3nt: TGCGCCAGCAGTGCCGGGACAGGGGGCGGTTTGGATAATTCACCCCTCCACTTT; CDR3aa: CASSAGTGGGLDNSPLHF
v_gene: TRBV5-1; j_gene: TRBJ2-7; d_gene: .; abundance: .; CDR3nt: TGCGCCAGCAGCGACCTTGGCAGGGCGGACGAGCAGTACTTC; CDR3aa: CASSDLGRADEQYF
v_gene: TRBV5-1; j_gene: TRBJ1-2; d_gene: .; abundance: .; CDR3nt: TGCGCCAGCAGCTCAGACACAGGGTCACGCGGCTACACCTTC; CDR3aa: CASSSDTGSRGYTF
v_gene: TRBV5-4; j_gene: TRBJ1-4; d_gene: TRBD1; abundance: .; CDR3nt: TGTGCCAGCAGCCCCTCGAGGACAGGGGAGGAAAAACTGTTTTTT; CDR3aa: CASSPSRTGEEKLFF
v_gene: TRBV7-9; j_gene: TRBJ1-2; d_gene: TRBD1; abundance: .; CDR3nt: TGTGCCAGCAGCCCCGCGGGACAGACCTATGGCTACACCTTC; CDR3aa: CASSPAGQTYGYTF
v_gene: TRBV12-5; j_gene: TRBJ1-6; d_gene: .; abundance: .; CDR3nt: TGTGCTAGTGGTTATGAGGGAGGCTCACCCCTCCACTTT; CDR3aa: CASGYEGGSPLHF
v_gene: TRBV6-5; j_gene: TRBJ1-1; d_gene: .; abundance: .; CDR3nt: TGTGCCAGCAGTTACACTCTTCAGGGAGGAGCTTTCTTT; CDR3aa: CASSYTLQGGAFF
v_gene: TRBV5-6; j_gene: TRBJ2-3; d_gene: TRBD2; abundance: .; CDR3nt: TGTGCCAGCAGCGTTGGACTAGCGGGGGGAGATACGCAGTATTTT; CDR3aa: CASSVGLAGGDTQYF
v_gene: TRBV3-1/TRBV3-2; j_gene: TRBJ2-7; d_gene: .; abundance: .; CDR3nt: TGTGCCAGCAACGGGGAGCAGTACTTC; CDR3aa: CASNGEQYF
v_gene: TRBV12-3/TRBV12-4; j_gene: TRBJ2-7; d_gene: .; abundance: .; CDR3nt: TGTGCCAGCAGTTTTAGGCTAGCGAACGAGCAGTACTTC; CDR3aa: CASSFRLANEQYF
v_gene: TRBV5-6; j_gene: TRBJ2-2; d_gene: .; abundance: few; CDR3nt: TGTGCCAGCAGCACCGGGATCAACACCGGGGAGCTGTTTTTT; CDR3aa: CASSTGINTGELFF
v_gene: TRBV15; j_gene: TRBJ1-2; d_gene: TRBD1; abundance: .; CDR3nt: TGTGCCACAACCAGAGGCAAGGGGGCGCTGATCACCTTC; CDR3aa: CATTRGKGALITF
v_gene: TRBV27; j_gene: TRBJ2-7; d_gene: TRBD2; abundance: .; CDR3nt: TGTGCCAGCAGTTTAAATATGTACCTAGCGGGGGTCGAGCAGTACTTC; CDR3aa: CASSLNMYLAGVEQYF
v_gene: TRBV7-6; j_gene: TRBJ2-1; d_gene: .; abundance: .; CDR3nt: TGTGCCAGCAGCTCCGGGACATTGGCGCGCAATGAGCAGTTCTTC; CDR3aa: CASSSGTLARNEQFF
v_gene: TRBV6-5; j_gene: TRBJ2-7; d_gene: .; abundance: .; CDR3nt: TGTGCCATCAAGCGGGCCCCCGCCGGGGCCTACGAGCAGTACTTC; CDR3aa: CAIKRAPAGAYEQYF
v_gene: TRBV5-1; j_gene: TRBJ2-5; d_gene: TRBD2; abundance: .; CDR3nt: TGCGCCAGCAGCCAGCCGGGACTAGGGGACCAAGAGACCCAGTACTTC; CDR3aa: CASSQPGLGDQETQYF
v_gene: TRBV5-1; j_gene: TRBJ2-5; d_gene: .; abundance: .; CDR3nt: TGCGCCAGCAGCTTGGCGCGGGGGCTGGAGACCCAGTACTTC; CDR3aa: CASSLARGLETQYF
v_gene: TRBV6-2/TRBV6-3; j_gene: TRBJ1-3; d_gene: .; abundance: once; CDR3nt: TGTGCCAGCAGTTACCCCAGAAACACCATATATTTT; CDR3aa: CASSYPRNTIYF
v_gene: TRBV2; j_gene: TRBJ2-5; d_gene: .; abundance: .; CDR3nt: TGTGCCAGCAGCTTAAGGGACAACCAAGAGACCCAGTACTTC; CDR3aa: CASSLRDNQETQYF
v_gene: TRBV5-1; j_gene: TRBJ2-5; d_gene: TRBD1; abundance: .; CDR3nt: TGCGCCAGCAGCTCCCCGGACAGGGGAGAGACCCAGTACTTC; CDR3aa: CASSSPDRGETQYF
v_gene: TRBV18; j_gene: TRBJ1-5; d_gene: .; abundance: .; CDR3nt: TGTGCCAGCTCACCACCGACAGCACCCAATCAGCCCCAGCATTTT; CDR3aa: CASSPPTAPNQPQHF
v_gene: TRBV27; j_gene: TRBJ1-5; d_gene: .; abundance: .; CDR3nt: TGTGCCAGCAGTTCCGTGTATAGCAATCAGCCCCAGCATTTT; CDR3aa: CASSSVYSNQPQHF
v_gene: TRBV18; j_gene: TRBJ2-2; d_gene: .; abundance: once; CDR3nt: TGTGCCAGCTCACCACCGAGCTACACCGGGGAGCTGTTTTTT; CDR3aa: CASSPPSYTGELFF
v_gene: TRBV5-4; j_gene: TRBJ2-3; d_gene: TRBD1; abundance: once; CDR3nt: TGTGCCAGCAGTTTCGGACAGGGGCGACCAGATACGCAGTATTTT; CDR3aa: CASSFGQGRPDTQYF
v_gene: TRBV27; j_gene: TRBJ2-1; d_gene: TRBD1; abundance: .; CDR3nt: TGTGCCAACACATCCGGGACAGGGGTACAGAATGAGCAGTTCTTC; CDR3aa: CANTSGTGVQNEQFF
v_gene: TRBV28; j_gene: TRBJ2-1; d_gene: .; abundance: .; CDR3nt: TGTGCCAGCAGTGGAGCGGTGATAAGCTCCTACAATGAGCAGTTCTTC; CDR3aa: CASSGAVISSYNEQFF
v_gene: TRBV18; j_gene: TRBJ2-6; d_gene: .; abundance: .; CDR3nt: TGTGCCAGCTCACCCACTTCTGGGGCCAACGTCCTGACTTTC; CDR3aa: CASSPTSGANVLTF
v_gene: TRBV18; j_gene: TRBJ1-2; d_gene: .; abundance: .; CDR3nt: TGTGCCAGCTCACCGGGGGGAAACTATGGCTACACCTTC; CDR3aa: CASSPGGNYGYTF
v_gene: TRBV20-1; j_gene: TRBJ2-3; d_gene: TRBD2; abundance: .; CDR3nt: TGCAGCTATAGGGAGGGGGATACGCAGTATTTT; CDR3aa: CSYREGDTQYF
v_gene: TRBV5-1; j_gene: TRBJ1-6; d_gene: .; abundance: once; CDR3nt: TGCGCCAGCAGCTTGGTTCGGGGGGAGTCCTATAATTCACCCCTCCACTTT; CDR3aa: CASSLVRGESYNSPLHF
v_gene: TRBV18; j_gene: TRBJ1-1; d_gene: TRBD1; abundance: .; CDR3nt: TGTGCCAGCTCACCGACCAGGGGGGACACTGAAGCTTTCTTT; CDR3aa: CASSPTRGDTEAFF
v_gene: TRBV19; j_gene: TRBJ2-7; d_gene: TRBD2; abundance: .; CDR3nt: TGTGCCAGTAGTATAGGGGGTAGCGGGGGTTACGAGCAGTACTTC; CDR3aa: CASSIGGSGGYEQYF
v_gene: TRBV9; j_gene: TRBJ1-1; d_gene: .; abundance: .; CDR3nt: TGTGCCAGCAGCGTAGTTGGAGGAGCTTTCTTT; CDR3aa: CASSVVGGAFF
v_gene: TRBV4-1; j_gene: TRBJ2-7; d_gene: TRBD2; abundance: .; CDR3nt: TGCGCCAGCAGCCTCCGACCTAGTGGGGGGGCCTACGAGCAGTACTTC; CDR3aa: CASSLRPSGGAYEQYF
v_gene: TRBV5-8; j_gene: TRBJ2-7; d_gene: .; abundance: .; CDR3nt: TGTGCCAGCAGCTTTCAAAGCCAGGGTTTCGCCTACGAGCAGTACTTC; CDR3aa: CASSFQSQGFAYEQYF
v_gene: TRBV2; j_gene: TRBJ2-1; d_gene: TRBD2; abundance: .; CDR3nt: TGTGCCAGCAGCCCCGGGACTAGCGGGGGGGCACCCCAGTTCTTC; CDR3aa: CASSPGTSGGAPQFF
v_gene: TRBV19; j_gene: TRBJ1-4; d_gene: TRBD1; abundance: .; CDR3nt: TGTGCCACCCACAGGGGGCTTAATGAAAAACTGTTTTTT; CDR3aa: CATHRGLNEKLFF
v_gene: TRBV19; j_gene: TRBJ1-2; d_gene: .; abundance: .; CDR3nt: TGTGCCAGTAGTATATTTCAGGTTGGCTACACCTTC; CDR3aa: CASSIFQVGYTF
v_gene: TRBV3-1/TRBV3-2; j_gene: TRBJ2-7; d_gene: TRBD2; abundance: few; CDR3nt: TGTGCCAGCAGCCCTCAACTAGCGGGGGCGGGCGGGCAGTACTTC; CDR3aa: CASSPQLAGAGGQYF
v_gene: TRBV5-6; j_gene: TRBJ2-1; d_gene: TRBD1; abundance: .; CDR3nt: TGTGCCAGCAGCTTCTTGGGTGAGACAGGGGGCATCGATGAGCAGTTCTTC; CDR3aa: CASSFLGETGGIDEQFF
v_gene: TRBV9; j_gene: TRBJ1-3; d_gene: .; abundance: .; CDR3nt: TGTGCCAGCAGCCCAGAGGCAGGGCTTGGAAACACCATATATTTT; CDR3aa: CASSPEAGLGNTIYF
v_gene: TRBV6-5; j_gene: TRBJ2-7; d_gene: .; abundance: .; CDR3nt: TGTGCCAGCAGCCCCCGGGACAACATTCGGGACGAGCAGTACTTC; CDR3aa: CASSPRDNIRDEQYF
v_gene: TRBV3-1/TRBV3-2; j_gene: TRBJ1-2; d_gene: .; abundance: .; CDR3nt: TGTGCCAGCAGGGTGGGAGGCCGTTCCCTTGGCTACACCTTC; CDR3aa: CASRVGGRSLGYTF
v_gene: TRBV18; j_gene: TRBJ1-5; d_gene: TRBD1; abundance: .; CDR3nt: TGTGCCAGCTCACCACCGGGACAGTTAAATCGACGGCCCCAGCATTTT; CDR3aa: CASSPPGQLNRRPQHF
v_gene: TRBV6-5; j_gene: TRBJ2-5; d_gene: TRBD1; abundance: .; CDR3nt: TGTGCCAGCAGTCCCACGACAGGGGTGGAGACCCAGTACTTC; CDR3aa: CASSPTTGVETQYF
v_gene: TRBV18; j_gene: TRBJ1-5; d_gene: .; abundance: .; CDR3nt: TGTGCCAGCTCCTCAGACATTGGTAGCAATCAGCCCCAGCATTTT; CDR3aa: CASSSDIGSNQPQHF
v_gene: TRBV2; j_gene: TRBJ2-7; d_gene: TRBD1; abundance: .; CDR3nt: TGTGCCAGCAGCGCCCGGACAGGATTATCCTACGAGCAGTACTTC; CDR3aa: CASSARTGLSYEQYF